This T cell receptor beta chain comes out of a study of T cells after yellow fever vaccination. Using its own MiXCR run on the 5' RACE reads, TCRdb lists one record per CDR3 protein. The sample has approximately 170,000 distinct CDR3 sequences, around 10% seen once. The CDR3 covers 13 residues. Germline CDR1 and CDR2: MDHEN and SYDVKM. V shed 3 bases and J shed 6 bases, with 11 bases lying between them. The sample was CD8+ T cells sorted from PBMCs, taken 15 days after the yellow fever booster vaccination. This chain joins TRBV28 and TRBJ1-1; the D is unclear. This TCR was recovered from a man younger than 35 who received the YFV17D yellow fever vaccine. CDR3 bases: TGTGCCAGCAGTTTTCGTCCCACCGCTGAAGCTTTCTTT. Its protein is CASSFRPTAEAFF.